This record covers a single T cell receptor (beta chain). The sample comes from a study of early T cells in non-severe SARS-CoV-2 infection. MiXCR, run by TCRdb on the 5' RACE reads, gives a single entry per CDR3 protein. The sample holds roughly 34,000 distinct CDR3 sequences, 7.1% seen once. V was pared by 6 bases and J by 1 base, with 4 bases of the junction left unmatched. This CDR3 is built from 13 residues. Germline V gene data show CDR1 as DFQATT and CDR2 as SNEGSKA (reference sequence). V and J are TRBV20-1 and TRBJ2-3, with TRBD2 matching 7 bases. The receptor's source is an adult who was a healthcare worker with PCR-confirmed SARS-CoV-2 infection or an uninfected control (not recorded which). Source: whole blood, taken at baseline. CDR3 sequence: CSALAVGTDTQYF. The CDR3 DNA is TGCAGTGCCCTAGCGGTAGGCACAGATACGCAGTATTTT.